The TCR beta chain under discussion was sequenced for a study of tissue T cells after allogeneic stem cell transplantation (dated by TCRdb to between 2021 and 2024). For context, the study as a whole: The study profiled TCR beta repertoires in many tissues obtained from research autopsies of patients with and without GVHD, and also in mouse models of GVHD. On the human side, the study was prospective and observational, with no blinding or randomization. The paper as a whole reports these results and caveats: Within patients, how anatomically similar tissues were was a major factor shaping TCR repertoire composition, regardless of disease or transplant status. The patient cohort was small and clinically heterogeneous, and sampling depth was acknowledged as a limitation. Which tissue TCRs were alloreactive or antigen-specific was not determined in the study, and some of the clones might have been host cells that persisted. Not many T cell clones showed up in more than one patient, yet clustering based on motifs uncovered repertoire signatures that were shared across patients in a tissue-specific way. In both patients and mice, T cells from blood and spleen picked up only a limited part of the TCR repertoire that was detected in tissues.

Library preparation used the immunoSEQ multiplex PCR assay. Adaptive Biotechnologies performed the TCRbeta CDR3 sequencing at survey depth and reported CDR3 sequences, V/J genes, productive frequency and template counts. TCR beta CDR3 regions were amplified from genomic DNA rather than RNA. Per the original workflow: Jensen-Shannon divergence was used to quantify pairwise repertoire overlap between tissues, with a value of 1 indicating complete divergence and a value of 0 indicating identical repertoires. Based on pairwise JSD values, tissues were grouped by single-linkage agglomerative hierarchical clustering, and the results were shown as dendrograms. All patient samples were analyzed with GLIPH2 using simulation_depth 1000, kmer_min_depth 3 and cdr3_length_cutoff 8, and only groups containing more than two unique CDR3s were kept. A standardized tissue-overlap score extrapolated Jaccard GLIPH-group overlap across patients to a standard repertoire size of 1000 clones. Linear mixed-effect models, with tissue as a fixed effect and individual as a random effect, were used to test how diversity related to clinical or experimental variables. TCRdb stores this immuneACCESS table with in-frame sequences only. Part of the clones is absent; in the studies checked, under half of the shortfall reflects unresolved V genes, and no reason is known for the rest. The D gene and trimming were derived from the DNA, and the V and J assignments and clone size from that table. Counted in this sample were thousands of clones; 47% of them appeared once. Around 7.1% of the sample is taken by the ten largest.

As encoded in the germline V gene (reference sequence), CDR1 is KGHPV while CDR2 is FQNQEV. Trimming takes 2 bases from V and 0 bases from J, and the germline ends sit 4 bases apart. The CDR3 sequence holds 14 residues, the cysteine and phenylalanine included. The 39 bases shown cover part of the CDR3, and their frame starts at base 1. This clone was seen more than once but under ten times. Its recognized antigen is unknown. As a mouse receptor, it takes its gene names and germline sequences from the mouse. The read ends 1 residue early relative to the CDR3; the germline J gene fills the gap. The time point tag for this specimen amounts to: mouse harvest day 7 after allogeneic transplant. Each mouse graft, delivered by tail vein injection, combined 10^6 splenic CD5+ T cells with 10^7 T-cell-depleted bone marrow cells. Mouse GVHD was modeled in a major MHC-mismatch B6 (H2b) into BALB/c (H2d) model, with tissues profiled at day 7 or 14. Mouse tissues and retro-orbital blood were harvested on day 7 or 14 post-transplant using separate sterile tools per animal; livers were flushed beforehand. Before genomic DNA isolation with the DNeasy Blood & Tissue Kit, mouse tissues were minced with razor blades in buffered saline.

The rearrangement joined TRBV26 to TRBJ1-4, with the D gene uncertain. This clonotype was obtained from a female BALB/c mouse given C57BL/6 T cells with graft-versus-host disease after an allogeneic hematopoietic cell transplant. Sequenced input: gut tissue. The CDR3 reads as follows: CASSLQVSNERLFF. Partial CDR3 DNA: TGTGCCAGCAGTCTGCAAGTTTCCAACGAAAGATTATTT.